One TCR beta chain is described in this entry. Its antigen is unknown. The data belong to a study of T cells in narcolepsy. On the study more broadly: Patients with NT1 or NT2 and healthy control donors were enrolled. Findings and caveats of the study: Some memory CD4+ repertoires had no autoreactive clone sequences.

Trimming removed 3 bases from V and 5 bases from J, with 7 bases in between. The CDR3 is 13 amino acids. CDR1 MDHEN and CDR2 SYDVKM come from the germline V gene. Generated by immunoSEQ multiplex PCR, the TCRdb table keeps only in-frame clones and is missing some. The repertoire has about 26,000 clones, 70% to 85% of them found once; the top ten carry 1.1%. This clonotype was obtained from a human donor in good health. The V and J genes are TRBV28 and TRBJ2-2; D gene unclear. Sequencing input: memory (CD45RA-) CD4+ T cells from blood. CDR3 protein: CASSLGATGELFF. CDR3 coding DNA: TGTGCCAGCAGTTTGGGCGCTACCGGGGAGCTGTTTTTT.